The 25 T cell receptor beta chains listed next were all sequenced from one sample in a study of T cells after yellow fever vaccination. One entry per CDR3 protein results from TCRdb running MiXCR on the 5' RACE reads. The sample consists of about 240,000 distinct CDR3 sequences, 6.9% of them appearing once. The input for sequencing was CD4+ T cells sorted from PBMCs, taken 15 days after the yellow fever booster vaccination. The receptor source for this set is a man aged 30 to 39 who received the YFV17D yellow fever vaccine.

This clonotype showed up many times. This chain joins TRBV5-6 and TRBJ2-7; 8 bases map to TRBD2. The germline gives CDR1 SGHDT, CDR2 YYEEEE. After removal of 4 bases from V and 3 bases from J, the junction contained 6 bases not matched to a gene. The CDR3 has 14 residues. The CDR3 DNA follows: TGTGCCAGCAGCCTATCGGGGGGGCTCTACGAGCAGTACTTC. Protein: CASSLSGGLYEQYF.

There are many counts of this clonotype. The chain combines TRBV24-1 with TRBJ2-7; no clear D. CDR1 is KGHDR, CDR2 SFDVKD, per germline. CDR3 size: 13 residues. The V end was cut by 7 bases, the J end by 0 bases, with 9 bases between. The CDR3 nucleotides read TGTGCCACCAGGGCTGGAAGCTCCTACGAGCAGTACTTC. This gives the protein CATRAGSSYEQYF.

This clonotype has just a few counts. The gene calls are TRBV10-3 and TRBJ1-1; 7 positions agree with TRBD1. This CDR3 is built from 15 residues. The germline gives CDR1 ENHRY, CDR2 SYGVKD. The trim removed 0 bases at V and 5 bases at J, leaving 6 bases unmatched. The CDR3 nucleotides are TGTGCCATCAGTGAGTCCACAGGGGTCGGAACTGAAGCTTTCTTT. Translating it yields CAISESTGVGTEAFF.

The CDR3 reads CSAPPGGLMNTEAFF. CDR3 sequence (DNA): TGCAGTGCACCCCCAGGGGGCCTTATGAACACTGAAGCTTTCTTT. The rearrangement joins TRBV20-1 to TRBJ1-1, with 8 bases matching TRBD1. CDR1 is DFQATT and CDR2 is SNEGSKA in the germline V gene (reference sequence). This CDR3 has 15 residues. The junction had 9 bases not matched to a gene; V was cut back by 6 bases and J by 0 bases.

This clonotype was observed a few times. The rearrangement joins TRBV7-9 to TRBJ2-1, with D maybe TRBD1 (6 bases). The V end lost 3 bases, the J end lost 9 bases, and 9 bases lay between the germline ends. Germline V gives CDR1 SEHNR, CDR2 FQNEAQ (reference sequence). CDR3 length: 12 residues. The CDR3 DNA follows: TGTGCCAGCAGCTTTACAGGGCTTGAGCAGTTCTTC. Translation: CASSFTGLEQFF.

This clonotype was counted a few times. The CDR3 DNA reads as TGTGCCAGCAGCTTGGACCAGGCGATGCGTTACGAGCAGTACTTC. Encoded protein: CASSLDQAMRYEQYF. The rearrangement links TRBV5-6 to TRBJ2-7; no clear D. Trimming pared 0 bases from V and 4 bases from J, leaving 14 bases between. Germline-derived CDR1 and CDR2 are SGHDT and YYEEEE. The CDR3 length is 15 residues.

Here the CDR3 reads CASIPATSGRSTQYF. In nucleotides, the CDR3 is TGTGCCAGCATCCCCGCTACTAGCGGGAGGTCCACGCAGTATTTT. The rearrangement links TRBV12-3 or TRBV12-4 to TRBJ2-3, with 12 bases that match TRBD2. V lost 7 bases and J lost 9; bases outside the gene matches: 11. The CDR3 consists of 15 residues.

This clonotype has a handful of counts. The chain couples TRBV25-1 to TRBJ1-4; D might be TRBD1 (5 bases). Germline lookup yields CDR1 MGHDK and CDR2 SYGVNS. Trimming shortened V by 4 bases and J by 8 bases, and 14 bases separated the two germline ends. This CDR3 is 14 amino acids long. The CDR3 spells CASSVGGEGEKLFF. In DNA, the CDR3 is TGTGCCAGCAGTGTAGGAGGGGAAGGCGAAAAACTGTTTTTT. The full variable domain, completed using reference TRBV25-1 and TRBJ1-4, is EADIYQTPRYLVIGTGKKITLECSQTMGHDKMYWYQQDPGMELHLIHYSYGVNSTEKGDLSSESTVSRIRTEHFPLTLESARPSHTSQYLCASSVGGEGEKLFFGSGTQLSVL.

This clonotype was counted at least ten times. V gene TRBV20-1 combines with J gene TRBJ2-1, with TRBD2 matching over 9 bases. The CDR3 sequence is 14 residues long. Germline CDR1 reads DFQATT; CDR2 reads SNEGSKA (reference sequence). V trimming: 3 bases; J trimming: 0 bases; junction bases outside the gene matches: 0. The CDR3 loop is CSASSGSSYNEQFF. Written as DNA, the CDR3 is TGCAGTGCTAGTAGCGGGAGCTCCTACAATGAGCAGTTCTTC.

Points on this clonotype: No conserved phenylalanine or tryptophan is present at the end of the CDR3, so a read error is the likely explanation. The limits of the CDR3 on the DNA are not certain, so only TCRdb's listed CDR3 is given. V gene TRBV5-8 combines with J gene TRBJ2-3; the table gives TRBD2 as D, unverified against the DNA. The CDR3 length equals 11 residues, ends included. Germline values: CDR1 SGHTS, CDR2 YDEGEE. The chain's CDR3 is CASSLPQYGRV.

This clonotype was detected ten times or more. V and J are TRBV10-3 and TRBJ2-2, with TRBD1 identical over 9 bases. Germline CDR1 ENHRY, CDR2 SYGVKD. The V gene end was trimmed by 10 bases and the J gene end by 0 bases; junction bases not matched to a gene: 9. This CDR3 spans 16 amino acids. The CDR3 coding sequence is TGTGCCACCGGGACAGGGAGAGAATCGAACACCGGGGAGCTGTTTTTT. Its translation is CATGTGRESNTGELFF.

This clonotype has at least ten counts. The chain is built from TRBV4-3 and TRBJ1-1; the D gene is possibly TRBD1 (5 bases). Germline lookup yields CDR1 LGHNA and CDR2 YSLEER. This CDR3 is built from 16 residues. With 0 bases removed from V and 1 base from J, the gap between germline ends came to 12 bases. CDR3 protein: CASSQDRRAGNTEAFF. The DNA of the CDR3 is TGCGCCAGCAGCCAAGATCGCAGGGCGGGGAACACTGAAGCTTTCTTT.

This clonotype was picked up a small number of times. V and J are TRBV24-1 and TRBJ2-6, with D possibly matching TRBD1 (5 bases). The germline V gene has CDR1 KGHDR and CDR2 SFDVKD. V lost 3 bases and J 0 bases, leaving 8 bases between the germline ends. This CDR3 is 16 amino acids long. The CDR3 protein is CATSDPGASGANVLTF. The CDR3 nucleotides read TGTGCCACCAGTGATCCTGGGGCCTCTGGGGCCAACGTCCTGACTTTC.

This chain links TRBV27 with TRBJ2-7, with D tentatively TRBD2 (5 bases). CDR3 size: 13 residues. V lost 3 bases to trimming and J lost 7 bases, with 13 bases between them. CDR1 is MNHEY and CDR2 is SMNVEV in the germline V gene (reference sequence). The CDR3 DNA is TGTGCCAGCAGTTTCCGGGAAAGCAATGAGCAGTACTTC. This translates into CASSFRESNEQYF.

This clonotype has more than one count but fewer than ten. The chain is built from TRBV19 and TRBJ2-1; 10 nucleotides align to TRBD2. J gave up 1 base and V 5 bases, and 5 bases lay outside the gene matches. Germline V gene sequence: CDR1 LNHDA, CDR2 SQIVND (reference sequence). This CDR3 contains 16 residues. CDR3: CASSYLAGVSYNEQFF. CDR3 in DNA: TGTGCCAGTAGTTATCTAGCGGGAGTTTCCTACAATGAGCAGTTCTTC.

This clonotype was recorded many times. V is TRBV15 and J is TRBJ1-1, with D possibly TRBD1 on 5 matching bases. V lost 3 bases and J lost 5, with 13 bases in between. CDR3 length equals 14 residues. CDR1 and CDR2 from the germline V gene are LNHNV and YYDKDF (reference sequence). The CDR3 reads CATSSGALGTEAFF. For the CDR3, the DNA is TGTGCCACCAGCAGTGGGGCTTTGGGGACTGAAGCTTTCTTT.

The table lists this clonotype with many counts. The CDR3 DNA is TGTGCCAGCAGCCAGGGGGGGCCTGCCTACGAGCAGTACTTC. Amino acids: CASSQGGPAYEQYF. The V and J genes are TRBV3-1 and TRBJ2-7; D perhaps matches TRBD2 (7 bases). Germline V gives CDR1 LGHDT, CDR2 YNNKEL (reference sequence). Trimming took 3 bases from V and 2 from J, leaving 11 bases between them. This CDR3 spans 14 amino acids.

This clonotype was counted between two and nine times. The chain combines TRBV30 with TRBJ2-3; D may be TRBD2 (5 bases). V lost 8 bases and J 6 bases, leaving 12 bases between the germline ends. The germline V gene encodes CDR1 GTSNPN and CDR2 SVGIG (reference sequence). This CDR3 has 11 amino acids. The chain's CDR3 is CARSIADTQYF. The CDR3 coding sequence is TGTGCCAGATCGATAGCGGATACGCAGTATTTT.

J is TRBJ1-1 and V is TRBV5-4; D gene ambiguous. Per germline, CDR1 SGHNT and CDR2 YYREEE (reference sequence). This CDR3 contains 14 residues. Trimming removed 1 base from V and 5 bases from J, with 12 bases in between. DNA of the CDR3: TGTGCCAGCAGCTTGCCTCCCGGAAGGACTGAAGCTTTCTTT. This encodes CASSLPPGRTEAFF.

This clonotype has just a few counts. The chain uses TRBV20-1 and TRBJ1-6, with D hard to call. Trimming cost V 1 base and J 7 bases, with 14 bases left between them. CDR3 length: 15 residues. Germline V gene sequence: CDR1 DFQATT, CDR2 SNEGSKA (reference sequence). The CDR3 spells CSARVSVVRNSPLHF. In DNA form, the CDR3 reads TGCAGTGCTAGAGTGAGTGTAGTCCGCAATTCACCCCTCCACTTT.

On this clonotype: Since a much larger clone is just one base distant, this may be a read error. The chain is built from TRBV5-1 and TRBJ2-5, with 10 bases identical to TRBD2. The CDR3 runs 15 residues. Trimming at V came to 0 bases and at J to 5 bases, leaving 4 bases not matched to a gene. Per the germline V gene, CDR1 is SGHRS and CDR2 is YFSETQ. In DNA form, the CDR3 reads TGCGCCAGCAGCTTGGGGACTAGCGGCCACGAGACCCAGTACTTC. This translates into CASSLGTSGHETQYF.

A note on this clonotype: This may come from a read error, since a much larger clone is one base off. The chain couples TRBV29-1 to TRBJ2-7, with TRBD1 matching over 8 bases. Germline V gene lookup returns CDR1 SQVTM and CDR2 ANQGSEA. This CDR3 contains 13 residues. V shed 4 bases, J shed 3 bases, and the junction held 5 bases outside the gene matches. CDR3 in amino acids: CSVVGTGHYEQYF. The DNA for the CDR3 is TGCAGCGTTGTTGGGACAGGACACTACGAGCAGTACTTC.

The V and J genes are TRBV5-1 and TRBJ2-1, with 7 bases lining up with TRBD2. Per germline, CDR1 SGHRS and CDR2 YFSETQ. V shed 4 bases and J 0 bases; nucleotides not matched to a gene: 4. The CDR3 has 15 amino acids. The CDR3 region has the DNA TGCGCCAGCAGCGAGCGGGGCCCCTCCTACAATGAGCAGTTCTTC. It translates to CASSERGPSYNEQFF.

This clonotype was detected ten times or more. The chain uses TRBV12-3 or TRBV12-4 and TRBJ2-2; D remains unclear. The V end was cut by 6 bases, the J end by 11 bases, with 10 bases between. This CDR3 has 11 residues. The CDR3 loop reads CASSPLEELFF. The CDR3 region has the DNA TGTGCCAGCAGCCCATTAGAAGAGCTGTTTTTT.

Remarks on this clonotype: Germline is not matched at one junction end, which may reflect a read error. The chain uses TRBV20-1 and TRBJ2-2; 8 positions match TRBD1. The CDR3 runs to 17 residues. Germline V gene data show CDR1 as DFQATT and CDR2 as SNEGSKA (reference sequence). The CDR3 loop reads CCARVGQGGMNTGELFF. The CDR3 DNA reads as TGCTGTGCTAGAGTTGGACAGGGTGGAATGAACACCGGGGAGCTGTTTTTT.